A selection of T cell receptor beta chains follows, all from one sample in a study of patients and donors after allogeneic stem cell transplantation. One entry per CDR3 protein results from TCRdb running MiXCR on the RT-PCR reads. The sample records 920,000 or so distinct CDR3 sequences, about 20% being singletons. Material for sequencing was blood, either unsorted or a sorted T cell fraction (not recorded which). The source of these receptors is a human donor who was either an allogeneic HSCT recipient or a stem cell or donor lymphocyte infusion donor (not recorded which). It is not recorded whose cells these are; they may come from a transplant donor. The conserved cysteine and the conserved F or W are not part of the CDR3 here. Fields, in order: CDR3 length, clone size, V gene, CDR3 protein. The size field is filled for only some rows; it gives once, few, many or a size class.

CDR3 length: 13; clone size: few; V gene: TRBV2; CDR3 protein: ASSGGQGSIQPQH
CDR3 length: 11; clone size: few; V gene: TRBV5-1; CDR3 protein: ASSAGTSGVQY
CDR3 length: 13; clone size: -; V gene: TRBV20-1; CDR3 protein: SASRSSGRGYEQY
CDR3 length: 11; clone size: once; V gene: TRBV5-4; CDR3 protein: ASSLSYRHEAF
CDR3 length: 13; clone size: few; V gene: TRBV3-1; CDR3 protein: ASSLTSDSSYEQY
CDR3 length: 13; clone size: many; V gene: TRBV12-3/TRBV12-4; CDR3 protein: ASSMAGGRTGELF
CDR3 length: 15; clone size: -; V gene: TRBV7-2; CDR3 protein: ASSLNEGQVLGDTQY
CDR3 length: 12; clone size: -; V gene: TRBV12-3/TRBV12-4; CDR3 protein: ASRKGRDNQPQH
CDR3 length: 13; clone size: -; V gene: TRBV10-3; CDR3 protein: AINKDRENNSPLH
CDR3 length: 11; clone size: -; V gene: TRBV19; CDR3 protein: ASSIYLDSEAF
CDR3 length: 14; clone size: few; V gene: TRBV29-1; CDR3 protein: SVEDRGQSNTGELF
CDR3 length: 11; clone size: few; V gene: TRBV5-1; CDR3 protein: ASSISGGDTQY
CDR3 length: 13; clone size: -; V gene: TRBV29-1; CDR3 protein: SVEDRQASSYEQY
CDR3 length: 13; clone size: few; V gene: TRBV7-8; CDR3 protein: ASSPGPNLNYGYT
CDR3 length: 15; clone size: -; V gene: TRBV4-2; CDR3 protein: ASSQRRAQGKYTEAF
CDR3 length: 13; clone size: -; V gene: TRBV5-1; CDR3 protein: ASTPQGASTDTQY
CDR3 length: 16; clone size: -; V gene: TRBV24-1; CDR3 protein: ATSDPGLAGSAYNEQF
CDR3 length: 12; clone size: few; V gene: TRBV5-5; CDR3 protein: ASSLLKDNSPLH
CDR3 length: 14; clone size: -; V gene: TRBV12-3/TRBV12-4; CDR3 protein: ASSLQGGGATETQY
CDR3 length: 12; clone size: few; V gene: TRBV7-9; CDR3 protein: ASSYSGWAVEQF
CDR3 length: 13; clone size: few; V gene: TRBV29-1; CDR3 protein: SVGLGGVNTGELF
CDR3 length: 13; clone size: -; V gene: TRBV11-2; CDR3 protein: ASSRKTGTNYGYT
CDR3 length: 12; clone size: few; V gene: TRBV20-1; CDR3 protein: SADTRIKNTEAF
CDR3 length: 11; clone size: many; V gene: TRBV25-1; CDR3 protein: ASSDPGPYGYT
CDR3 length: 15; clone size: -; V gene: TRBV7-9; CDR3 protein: ASSLPTSGGSYNEQF
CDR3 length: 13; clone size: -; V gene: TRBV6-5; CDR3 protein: ASSYPPGPNNEQF
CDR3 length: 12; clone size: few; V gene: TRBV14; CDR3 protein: ASSQMGQSYGYT
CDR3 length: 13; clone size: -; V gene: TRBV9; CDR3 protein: ASSAFRSFTDTQY
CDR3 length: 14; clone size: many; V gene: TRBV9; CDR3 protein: ASSAHPGESTDTQY
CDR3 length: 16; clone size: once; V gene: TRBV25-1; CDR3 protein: ASSPGPELGLGNSPLH
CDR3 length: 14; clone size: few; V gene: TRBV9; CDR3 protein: ASSSTGGRAQETQY
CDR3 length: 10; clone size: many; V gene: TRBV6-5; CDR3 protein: ASREGLDGYT
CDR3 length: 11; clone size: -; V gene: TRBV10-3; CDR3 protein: AIKGQGESEQY
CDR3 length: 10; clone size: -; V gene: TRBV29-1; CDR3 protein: SVESRRPEAF
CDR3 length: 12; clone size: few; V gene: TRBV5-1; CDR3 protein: ASSSWGLQETQY
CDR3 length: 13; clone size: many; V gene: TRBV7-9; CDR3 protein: ASSPGAGSRVEAF
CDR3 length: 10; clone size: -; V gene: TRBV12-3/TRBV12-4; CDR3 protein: ASSFGLGGEF
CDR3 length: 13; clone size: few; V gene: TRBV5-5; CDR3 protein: ASSLVEGPNEKLF
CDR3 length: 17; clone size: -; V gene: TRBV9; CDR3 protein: ASSPDRSGGPYLSYEQY
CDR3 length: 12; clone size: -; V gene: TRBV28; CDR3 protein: ASRSQLGPGELF